One and the same sample provided the 11 T cell receptor beta chains below, sequenced in a study of CD8 T cells in ankylosing spondylitis. General study findings and limits: Characteristic of ankylosing spondylitis blood, it appeared, was a TCR beta motif comprising several highly homologous variants.

TCRdb re-called the 5' RACE reads through MiXCR, storing one row per CDR3 protein. The sample lists about 220,000 distinct CDR3 sequences; 6% to 8.5% were seen once. What these receptors recognize is not known. Sample: blood, either unsorted or a sorted T cell fraction (not recorded which). The receptor set was obtained from a male donor with ankylosing spondylitis.

This clonotype was seen more than once but under ten times. The missing conserved phenylalanine or tryptophan at the end of this CDR3 makes a read error likely. This chain uses TRBV28 with TRBJ2-7; the D gene is possibly TRBD2 (6 bases). Germline V lookup: CDR1 MDHEN, CDR2 SYDVKM. The V end lost 6 bases, the J end lost 2 bases, and 17 bases lay between the germline ends. This CDR3 region has 15 residues. The CDR3 bases are TGTGCCAGCAGAGATGCCCGGGACTTTGCCTACGAGCAGTACCTC. Encoded protein: CASRDARDFAYEQYL.

This clonotype was counted ten times or more. The chain recombines TRBV7-9 with TRBJ2-7; tentatively, D is TRBD1 (5 bases). Germline-derived CDR1 and CDR2 are SEHNR and FQNEAQ (reference sequence). This CDR3 region has 12 residues. The V end lost 5 bases, the J end lost 3 bases, and 8 bases lay between the germline ends. The CDR3 loop is CASSATGYEQYF. DNA of the CDR3: TGTGCCAGCAGCGCAACAGGCTACGAGCAGTACTTC.

A few counts support this clonotype. The CDR3 is CASSQEGGAGTEAFF. CDR3 coding DNA: TGCGCCAGCAGCCAAGAAGGGGGCGCGGGCACTGAAGCTTTCTTT. This chain connects TRBV4-3 to TRBJ1-1; 7 nucleotides align to TRBD1. This CDR3 comprises 15 residues. Germline V lookup: CDR1 LGHNA, CDR2 YSLEER. V lost 0 bases and J lost 4; bases outside the gene matches: 5.

This clonotype showed up many times. The J gene is TRBJ2-7, the V gene TRBV20-1; the D gene is possibly TRBD2 (5 bases). In germline, CDR1 is DFQATT, CDR2 SNEGSKA (reference sequence). CDR3 size: 13 residues. Trimming shortened V by 3 bases and J by 2 bases, and 11 bases separated the two germline ends. The DNA of the CDR3 is TGCAGTGCTAGCTCCGGGGAACCCTACGAGCAGTACTTC. This codes for CSASSGEPYEQYF.

V is TRBV5-1 and J is TRBJ2-7, with D perhaps matching TRBD1 (6 bases). Trimming cost V 8 bases and J 2 bases, with 11 bases left between them. CDR3 size: 12 residues. Germline CDR1 and CDR2: SGHRS and YFSETQ. The CDR3 loop is CASSGVAYEQYF. The CDR3 DNA follows: TGCGCCAGTTCAGGGGTCGCCTACGAGCAGTACTTC.

Ten or more counts support this clonotype. Here the CDR3 reads CATSAGGYNEQFF. The CDR3 coding sequence is TGTGCCACCAGCGCCGGGGGTTACAATGAGCAGTTCTTC. V usage is TRBV15 and J usage is TRBJ2-1; D is possibly TRBD2 (6 bases). The CDR3 is made up of 13 amino acids. Trimming pared 5 bases from V and 4 bases from J, leaving 9 bases between. Germline values: CDR1 LNHNV, CDR2 YYDKDF (reference sequence).

This clonotype was observed many times. The rearrangement joins TRBV29-1 to TRBJ2-7, with D hard to call. Germline values: CDR1 SQVTM, CDR2 ANQGSEA. This CDR3 has 13 amino acids. Trimming stripped 2 bases from V and 3 bases from J, with 11 bases between. DNA of the CDR3: TGCAGCGTTGAACCCTCCTTGGGCTACGAGCAGTACTTC. As protein: CSVEPSLGYEQYF.

This clonotype appeared a few times. The CDR3 protein is CAWSGGQGVGQYF. The CDR3 bases are TGTGCCTGGAGTGGGGGACAGGGAGTTGGGCAGTACTTC. This chain connects TRBV30 to TRBJ2-7; 9 nucleotides align to TRBD1. With 1 base clipped from V and 9 bases from J, the junction kept 7 bases outside the gene matches. The CDR3 spans 13 residues. Looked up from germline, CDR1 is GTSNPN and CDR2 is SVGIG (reference sequence).

This clonotype was seen many times. The CDR3 coding sequence is TGTGCCAGCAGCTTGGGGCTGGGGACAGGGGTCTACGAGCAGTACTTC. It is translated as CASSLGLGTGVYEQYF. This chain connects TRBV5-5 to TRBJ2-7; 10 bases are a match to TRBD1. Losses at the gene ends were 0 bases for V and 3 bases for J; bases not matched to a gene: 6. The V gene's germline CDR1 is SGHKS and CDR2 YYEKEE (reference sequence). This CDR3 is 16 amino acids long.

This clonotype was observed once. Its ends do not fully match the called genes, so a read error is possible. The V and J genes are TRBV20-1 and TRBJ2-7; 7 bases are shared with TRBD2. This CDR3 spans 17 amino acids. Germline V lookup: CDR1 DFQATT, CDR2 SNEGSKA (reference sequence). CDR3 nucleotides: TGCAGCGCTAGAGATGGGCGGGGGACCTCAAAGGCGGGCGAGCAGTACTTC. Translation gives CSARDGRGTSKAGEQYF.

This clonotype was counted at least ten times. V is TRBV15 and J is TRBJ2-7; 7 bases map to TRBD1. The CDR3 runs 13 residues. Trimming at V came to 4 bases and at J to 4 bases, leaving 4 bases not matched to a gene. Germline assignment: CDR1 LNHNV and CDR2 YYDKDF (reference sequence). The CDR3 sequence: CATSNFRGYEQYF. In nucleotides, the CDR3 is TGTGCCACCAGCAACTTCAGGGGGTACGAGCAGTACTTC.